The T cell receptor beta chain described here comes from a study of shared clonotypes between healthy human individuals. Findings and caveats of the study: Rarefaction exposed incomplete sorted-subset sequencing despite large depth.

Sequencing was performed with immunoSEQ multiplex PCR; in TCRdb, only in-frame clones are kept and a portion is missing. The sample includes about 2.3 million clones, roughly 90% seen only once; the top ten take approximately 0.4%. Splitting the CD4+ cells yielded a CD45RA+ naive subset and a CD45RA-negative memory subset. Remarks on this clone: The antigen remains undetermined.

Input material: naive CD4+ T cells from PBMCs. Documented subset: CD45RA+ positively selected. The source is a man younger than 35 in good health. Some clones in this sample may be carry-over from other donors' samples.

CDR3 in amino acids: CASSQVGPSQETQYF. The CDR3 DNA sequence: TGTGCCAGCAGCCAAGTCGGGCCATCCCAAGAGACCCAGTACTTC. The chain recombines TRBV4-2 with TRBJ2-5; D remains ambiguous. V was clipped by 1 base and J by 1 base, with 10 bases between them. This CDR3 region has 15 residues. CDR1 and CDR2 from the germline V gene are LGHNA and YNFKEQ.